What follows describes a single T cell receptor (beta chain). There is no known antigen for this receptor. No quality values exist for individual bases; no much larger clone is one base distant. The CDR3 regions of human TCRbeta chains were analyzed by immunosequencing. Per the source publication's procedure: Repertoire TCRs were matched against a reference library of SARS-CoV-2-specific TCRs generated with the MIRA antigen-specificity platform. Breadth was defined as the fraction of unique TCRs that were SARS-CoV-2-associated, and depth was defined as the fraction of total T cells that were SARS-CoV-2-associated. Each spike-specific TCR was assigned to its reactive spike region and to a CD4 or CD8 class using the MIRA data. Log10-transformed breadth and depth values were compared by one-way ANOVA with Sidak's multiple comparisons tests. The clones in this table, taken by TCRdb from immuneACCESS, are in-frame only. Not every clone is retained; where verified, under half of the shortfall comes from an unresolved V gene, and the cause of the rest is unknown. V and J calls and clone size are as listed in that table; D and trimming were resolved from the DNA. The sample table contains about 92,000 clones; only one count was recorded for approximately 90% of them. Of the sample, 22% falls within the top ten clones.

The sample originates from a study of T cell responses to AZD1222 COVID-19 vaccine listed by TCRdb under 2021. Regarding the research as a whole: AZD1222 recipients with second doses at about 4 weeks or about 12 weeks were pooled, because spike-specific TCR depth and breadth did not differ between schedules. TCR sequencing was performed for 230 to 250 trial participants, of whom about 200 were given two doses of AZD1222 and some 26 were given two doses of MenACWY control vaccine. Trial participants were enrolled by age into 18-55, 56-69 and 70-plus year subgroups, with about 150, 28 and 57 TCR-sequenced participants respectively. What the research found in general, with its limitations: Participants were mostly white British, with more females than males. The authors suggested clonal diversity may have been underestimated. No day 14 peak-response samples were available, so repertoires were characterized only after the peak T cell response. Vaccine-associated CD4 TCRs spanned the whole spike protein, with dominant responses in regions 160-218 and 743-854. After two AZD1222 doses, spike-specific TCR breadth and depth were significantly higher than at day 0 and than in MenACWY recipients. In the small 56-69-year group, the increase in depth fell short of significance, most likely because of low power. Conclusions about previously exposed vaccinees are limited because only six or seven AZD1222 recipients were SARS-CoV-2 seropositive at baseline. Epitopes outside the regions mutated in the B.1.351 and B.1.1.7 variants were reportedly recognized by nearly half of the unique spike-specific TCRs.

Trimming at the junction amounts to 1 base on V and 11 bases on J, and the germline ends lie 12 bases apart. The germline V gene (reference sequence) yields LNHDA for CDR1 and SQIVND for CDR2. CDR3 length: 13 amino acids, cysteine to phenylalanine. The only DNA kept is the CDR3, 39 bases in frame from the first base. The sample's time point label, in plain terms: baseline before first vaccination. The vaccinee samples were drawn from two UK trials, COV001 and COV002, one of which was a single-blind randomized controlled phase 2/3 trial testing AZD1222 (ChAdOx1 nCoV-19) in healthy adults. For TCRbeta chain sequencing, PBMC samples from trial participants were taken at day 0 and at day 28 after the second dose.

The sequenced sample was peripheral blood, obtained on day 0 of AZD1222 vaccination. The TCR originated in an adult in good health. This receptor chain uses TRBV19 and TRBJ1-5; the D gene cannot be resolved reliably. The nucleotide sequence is TGTGCCAGTAGTATAGCCGGAGACGTGACCCAGCATTTT. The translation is CASSIAGDVTQHF.